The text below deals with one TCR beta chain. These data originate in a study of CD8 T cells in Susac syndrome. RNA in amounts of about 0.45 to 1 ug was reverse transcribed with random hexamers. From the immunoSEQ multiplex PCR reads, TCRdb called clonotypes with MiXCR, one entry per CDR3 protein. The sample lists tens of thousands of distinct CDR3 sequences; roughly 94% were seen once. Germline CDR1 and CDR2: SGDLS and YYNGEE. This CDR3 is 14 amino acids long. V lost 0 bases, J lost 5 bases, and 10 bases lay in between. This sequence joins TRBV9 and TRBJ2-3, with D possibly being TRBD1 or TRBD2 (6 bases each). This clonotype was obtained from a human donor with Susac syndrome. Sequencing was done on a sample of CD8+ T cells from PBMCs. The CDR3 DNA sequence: TGTGCCAGCAGCGTAGGGGGGGCAGGAGATACGCAGTATTTT. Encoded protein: CASSVGGAGDTQYF. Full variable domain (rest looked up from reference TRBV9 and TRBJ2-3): DSGVTQTPKHLITATGQRVTLRCSPRSGDLSVYWYQQSLDQGLQFLIQYYNGEERAKGNILERFSAQQFPDLHSELNLSSLELGDSALYFCASSVGGAGDTQYFGPGTRLTVL.